This TCR beta chain was sequenced for a study of response to subunit inactivated influenza vaccine (dated by TCRdb to the late 2010s). About the study as a whole: To follow how T cells responded to a trivalent subunit inactivated influenza vaccine, the researchers relied on deep quantitative profiling of the T cell receptor repertoire.

The time point label corresponds to: approximately 45 days after influenza vaccine administration. Paper-wide results and their limitations: According to the authors, only a limited number of new T cells may be recruited by each seasonal influenza vaccination.

Relative to germline, V is 0 bases shorter and J is 0 bases shorter, with 12 bases between their ends. Via the germline V gene, CDR1 is SGHTA and CDR2 FQGNSA. The CDR3 starts with the cysteine, ends with the phenylalanine, and has 17 residues. Only the CDR3 portion is preserved as DNA: 51 bases, with reading frame beginning at the first base. This clonotype has ten or more counts. Its antigen target is currently unknown. Base qualities are not provided; no much larger clone lies one nucleotide away. Receptor amplification or capture employed RT-PCR. Reads for this sample came from an Illumina HiSeq 2500. The public reads were reprocessed in TCRdb via fastp at Q25 and MiXCR, keeping in-frame beta chains. For every CDR3 protein sequence, its rows merge into one entry that carries the most common genes and DNA. This sample has 150,000 or so distinct CDR3 sequences in its table, and approximately 10% of those were observed once. 9.5% to 15% of the sample is taken by the ten largest.

Rearrangement joined TRBV7-2 to TRBJ2-1; a confident D gene designation cannot be given. The clonotype was recovered from a man in his fifties or sixties who received an inactivated influenza vaccine. Donor details come from another sample of the same person, matched by shared clones. This specimen consisted of non-naive T cells sorted from PBMCs, obtained around seven weeks after vaccination. Reading the label with the study, this specimen's cell subset or site is: memory T cell fraction. The CDR3 loop reads CASSLAVGHSSYNEQFF. The sequence in DNA is TGTGCCAGCAGCTTAGCAGTAGGGCATAGCTCCTACAATGAGCAGTTCTTC.